This section outlines one T cell receptor (beta chain) sequence together with its context. The junction and the germline gene differ at one end; a read error may be behind it. Germline V gene lookup returns CDR1 MNHEY and CDR2 SVGAGI. This CDR3 is 13 amino acids long. This record comes from a study of blood T cells in healthy people across ages. The authors ran a second PCR of about 6 to 11 cycles using a sample-barcoded 5' primer and a J-beta primer mix. TCRdb fed the 5' RACE reads into MiXCR, producing one record per CDR3 protein. Among some 1.5 million distinct CDR3 sequences, 35% to 45% were seen once, and the ten largest hold 4%.

The sample consisted of blood. The TCR was taken from a woman aged 18-35 years in good health. The rearrangement joins TRBV6-5 to TRBJ1-2, with 9 bases lining up with TRBD1. CDR3 nucleotides: TGTGCCGGCAGCAAGGACAGGGGCTATGGCTACACCTTC. It is translated as CAGSKDRGYGYTF.